The entry below describes one TCR beta chain. Its antigen is undetermined. Profiling relied on immunoSEQ multiplex PCR, and the TCRdb table lists in-frame clones only, not all of them. The data contain about 74,000 clones, over 75% of them seen just once; the ten biggest clones take up about 0.9%. The CDR3 consists of 15 residues. Germline values: CDR1 SEHNR, CDR2 FQNEAQ (reference sequence). Trimming stripped 3 bases from V and 10 bases from J, with 19 bases between. These data come from a study of OX40 agonist ivuxolimab in advanced cancers. Across the whole study: Ivuxolimab, an antibody that agonizes OX40 (CD134), was administered to the patients. Prior therapy, whether anti-PD-1, anti-PD-L1 or anti-CTLA-4, was allowed, and roughly 41% had some.

Points from the study as a whole: There was clonal expansion of CD4+ and CD8+ blood T cells by week 6 at 0.1 to 3.0 mg/kg.

The receptor comes from an adult with an advanced solid tumor such as melanoma, head and neck, liver or kidney cancer. The sequences come from CD4+ or CD8+ T cells sorted from blood, collected in a trial of the OX40 agonist ivuxolimab. This chain links TRBV7-9 with TRBJ2-1; D is undetermined. CDR3 bases: TGTGCCAGCAGCTTGGGAACAGTCTCCGGTGAAGAGCAGTTCTTC. As protein: CASSLGTVSGEEQFF.